A single T cell receptor (beta chain) is shown here with its context. This CDR3 region has 13 residues. Germline-derived CDR1 and CDR2 are ENHRY and SYGVKD. Trimming stripped 11 bases from V and 2 bases from J, with 13 bases between. Sequenced by immunoSEQ multiplex PCR; TCRdb stores in-frame clones only, minus some. The profile covers 150,000 to 200,000 clones, with 90% to 95% appearing a single time and roughly 2.1% taken by the ten largest. The sample is drawn from a study of blood T cell repertoires in COVID-19. The clonotype was recovered from a woman in her sixties with COVID-19, enrolled during active disease. Input material: peripheral blood. The chain carries TRBV10-3 and TRBJ1-5, with D tentatively TRBD1 (6 bases). The CDR3 coding sequence is TGTGCCTCACAGGGTGGGGGCAATCAGCCCCAGCATTTT. This gives the protein CASQGGGNQPQHF.